The 18 T cell receptor beta chains listed next were all sequenced from one sample in a study of memory CD4+ T cells and cytomegalovirus serostatus. Generated by immunoSEQ multiplex PCR, the TCRdb table keeps only in-frame clones and is missing some. The sample includes roughly 50,000 clones, around 80% of them seen just once. Single viable CD3+CD4+CD8-CD45RO+ cells were sorted as the memory CD4+ T cells. The sample taken for sequencing was memory CD4+ T cells from blood. Receptor source: an adult in good health and CMV-seronegative.

J is TRBJ2-3 and V is TRBV7-8; D possibly uses TRBD1 or TRBD2 (5 bases each). Trimming took off 5 bases at V and 7 bases at J, with 13 bases between the two ends. The CDR3 has 13 residues. Germline loops: CDR1 SGHVS, CDR2 FQNEAQ. For the CDR3, the DNA is TGTGCCAGCAGCCGGGACGAGCGTAATACGCAGTATTTT. Translated: CASSRDERNTQYF.

Written as DNA, the CDR3 is TGCGCCAGCAGTGATTGGCTGAACACTGAAGCTTTCTTT. Its translation is CASSDWLNTEAFF. The chain joins TRBV10-2 to TRBJ1-1; D remains unclear. The CDR3 is 13 residues long. Germline CDR1 and CDR2: WSHSY and SAAADI. V was cut by 3 bases and J by 0 bases, with 5 bases left in between.

V usage is TRBV7-9 and J usage is TRBJ1-4; D perhaps matches TRBD1 (6 bases). In germline, CDR1 is SEHNR, CDR2 FQNEAQ (reference sequence). The CDR3 is 15 amino acids. V was clipped by 1 base and J by 5 bases, with 11 bases between them. The CDR3 coding sequence is TGTGCCAGCAGCTTAGAAGGGACAAAGAATGAAAAACTGTTTTTT. Amino acids: CASSLEGTKNEKLFF.

This clone was observed a single time. This chain uses TRBV28 with TRBJ2-1; TRBD2 aligns across 9 bases. Germline V CDR1 and CDR2: MDHEN, SYDVKM. CDR3 length: 12 amino acids. Trimming at V came to 6 bases and at J to 10 bases, leaving 4 bases not matched to a gene. The DNA for the CDR3 is TGTGCCAGCAGAGGGACTAGCTTGGAGCAGTTCTTC. Amino acid sequence: CASRGTSLEQFF.

Comment on this clone: The identical CDR3 is also encoded by other nucleotide sequences in the sample. This chain joins TRBV2 and TRBJ1-6; 8 nucleotides line up with TRBD1. In germline, CDR1 is SNHLY, CDR2 FYNNEI. The CDR3 has 14 residues. V lost 3 bases to trimming and J lost 7 bases; unmatched junction nucleotides: 2. DNA for the CDR3: TGTGCCAGCAGTGATGGGGACAGGAATTCACCCCTCCACTTT. As protein: CASSDGDRNSPLHF. Drawing the rest from reference TRBV2 and TRBJ1-6, the complete variable domain is EPEVTQTPSHQVTQMGQEVILRCVPISNHLYFYWYRQILGQKVEFLVSFYNNEISEKSEIFDDQFSVERPDGSNFTLKIRSTKLEDSAMYFCASSDGDRNSPLHFGNGTRLTVT.

This clone is medium-sized (0.01 to 0.1%) in the sample. V and J are TRBV6-1 and TRBJ1-2, with D maybe TRBD1 (6 bases). CDR3 length: 15 amino acids. V was pared by 0 bases and J by 4 bases, with 12 bases between. Germline-derived CDR1 and CDR2 are MNHNS and SASEGT. The CDR3 bases are TGTGCCAGCAGTGAAGCGACGACAGGTAGCTATGGCTACACCTTC. Amino acid sequence: CASSEATTGSYGYTF.

The chain joins TRBV6-1 to TRBJ1-1; D might be TRBD1 (5 bases). The CDR3 consists of 14 residues. Trimming cost V 2 bases and J 4 bases, with 11 bases left between them. Germline assignment: CDR1 MNHNS and CDR2 SASEGT. The chain's CDR3 is CASSERIDSTEAFF. The CDR3 nucleotides read TGTGCCAGCAGTGAACGAATCGACAGCACTGAAGCTTTCTTT.

CDR3 in amino acids: CASRQDRGEKLFF. The DNA of the CDR3 is TGTGCCAGCAGACAGGACAGGGGCGAAAAACTGTTTTTT. The genes are TRBV2 and TRBJ1-4, with TRBD1 matching over 9 bases. CDR1 and CDR2 from the germline V gene are SNHLY and FYNNEI. V dropped 6 bases and J dropped 8; count of bases not matched to a gene: 4. The CDR3 runs 13 residues.

V usage is TRBV6-5 and J usage is TRBJ1-5; D might be TRBD1 (5 bases). Germline V CDR1 and CDR2: MNHEY, SVGAGI. CDR3 length: 14 residues. Trimming removed 6 bases from V and 1 base from J, with 10 bases in between. The CDR3 loop is CASRGGGSNQPQHF. In DNA, the CDR3 is TGTGCCAGCAGGGGTGGGGGGAGCAATCAGCCCCAGCATTTT.

The chain has TRBV19 and TRBJ2-7; D not resolved. Germline V gene lookup returns CDR1 LNHDA and CDR2 SQIVND (reference sequence). The length of the CDR3 is 11 residues. V lost 7 bases, J lost 2 bases, and 6 bases lay in between. The CDR3 coding sequence is TGTGCCAGTAAGTGGGCCTACGAGCAGTACTTC. It yields the protein CASKWAYEQYF.

The chain combines TRBV2 with TRBJ2-5; D unresolved. This CDR3 has 11 amino acids. Germline CDR1 reads SNHLY; CDR2 reads FYNNEI. V lost 7 bases to trimming and J lost 2 bases, with 5 bases between them. CDR3 DNA sequence: TGTGCCAGCACCGTGCAAGAGACCCAGTACTTC. The encoded protein is CASTVQETQYF. The complete variable domain, with remaining parts taken from reference TRBV2 and TRBJ2-5, reads EPEVTQTPSHQVTQMGQEVILRCVPISNHLYFYWYRQILGQKVEFLVSFYNNEISEKSEIFDDQFSVERPDGSNFTLKIRSTKLEDSAMYFCASTVQETQYFGPGTRLLVL.

This sequence joins TRBV2 and TRBJ2-2; perhaps TRBD1 as D (6 bases). The V gene lost 4 bases and the J gene lost 6 bases, with 6 bases spanning the gap. Germline-derived CDR1 and CDR2 are SNHLY and FYNNEI. The CDR3 extends over 12 amino acids. CDR3 DNA sequence: TGTGCCAGCAGTGGGGGGCCCGGGGAGCTGTTTTTT. This codes for CASSGGPGELFF.

The chain is built from TRBV11-2 and TRBJ2-7, with 12 nucleotides matching TRBD2. With V trimmed by 5 bases and J by 5 bases, 7 bases remained unmatched. The CDR3 covers 15 residues. Germline loops: CDR1 SGHAT, CDR2 FQNNGV. The CDR3 protein is CASSKWTSGTNEQYF. CDR3 DNA sequence: TGTGCCAGCAGCAAATGGACTAGCGGGACTAACGAGCAGTACTTC.

This clone has just one count. The V gene is TRBV11-3, the J gene TRBJ2-7; TRBD2 agrees at 7 bases. This CDR3 is built from 16 residues. Germline loops: CDR1 SGHNT, CDR2 YENEEA. V was pared by 0 bases and J by 3 bases, with 8 bases of the junction left unmatched. CDR3: CASSLERGGGDYEQYF. The CDR3 DNA follows: TGTGCCAGCAGCTTAGAACGCGGCGGGGGAGACTACGAGCAGTACTTC.

The gene calls are TRBV7-2 and TRBJ1-6, with TRBD1 identical over 10 bases. The CDR3 runs 16 residues. After removal of 4 bases from V and 13 bases from J, the junction contained 13 bases not matched to a gene. Germline V CDR1 and CDR2: SGHTA, FQGNSA. CDR3 region: CASSSDVGTGVVPLHF. CDR3 nucleotides: TGTGCCAGCAGCTCAGACGTGGGGACAGGGGTTGTTCCCCTCCACTTT.

The chain links TRBV7-2 to TRBJ1-5; weak D call: TRBD1 (5 bases). V was clipped by 2 bases and J by 7 bases, with 15 bases between them. The CDR3 runs to 15 residues. CDR1 is SGHTA and CDR2 is FQGNSA in the germline V gene. DNA of the CDR3: TGTGCCAGCAGCTTAACGCGGACCGAGGGGCAGCCCCAGCATTTT. Its translation: CASSLTRTEGQPQHF.

The chain couples TRBV5-6 to TRBJ1-2; no reliable D call. CDR1 and CDR2 (germline): SGHDT, YYEEEE. This CDR3 contains 12 residues. V shed 0 bases and J shed 8 bases, with 8 bases lying between them. The CDR3 DNA is TGTGCCAGCAGCTTGGCGCGGGAGGGCTACACCTTC. Amino acid sequence: CASSLAREGYTF.

The rearrangement joins TRBV14 to TRBJ2-7; D call uncertain. CDR3 length: 15 amino acids. Germline CDR1 SGHDN, CDR2 FVKESK. V shed 1 base and J shed 2 bases, with 12 bases lying between them. The CDR3 is CASSQVFRLPYEQYF. For the CDR3, the DNA is TGTGCCAGCAGCCAAGTCTTCCGGCTTCCCTACGAGCAGTACTTC.